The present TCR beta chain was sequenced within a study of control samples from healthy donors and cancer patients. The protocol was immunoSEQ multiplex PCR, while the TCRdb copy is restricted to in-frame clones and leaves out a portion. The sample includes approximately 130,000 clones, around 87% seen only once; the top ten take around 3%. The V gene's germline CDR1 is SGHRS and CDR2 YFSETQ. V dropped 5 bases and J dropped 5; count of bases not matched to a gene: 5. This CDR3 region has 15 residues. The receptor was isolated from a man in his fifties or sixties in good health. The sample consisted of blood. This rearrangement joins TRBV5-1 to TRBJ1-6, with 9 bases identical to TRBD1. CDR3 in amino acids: CASREGDRDNSPLHF. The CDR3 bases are TGCGCCAGCAGGGAGGGGGACAGGGATAATTCACCCCTCCACTTT.